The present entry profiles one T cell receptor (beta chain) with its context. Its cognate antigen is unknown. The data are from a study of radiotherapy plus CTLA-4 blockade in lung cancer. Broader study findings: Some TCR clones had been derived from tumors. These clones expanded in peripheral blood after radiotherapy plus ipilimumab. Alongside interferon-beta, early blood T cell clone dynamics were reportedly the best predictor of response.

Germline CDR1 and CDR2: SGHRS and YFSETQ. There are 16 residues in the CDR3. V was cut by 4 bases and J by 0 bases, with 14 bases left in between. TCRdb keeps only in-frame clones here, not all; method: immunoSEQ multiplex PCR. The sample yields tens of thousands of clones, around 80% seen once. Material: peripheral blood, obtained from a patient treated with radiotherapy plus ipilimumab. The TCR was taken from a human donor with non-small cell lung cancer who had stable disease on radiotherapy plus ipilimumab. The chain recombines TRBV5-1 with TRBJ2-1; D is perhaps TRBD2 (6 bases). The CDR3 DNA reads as TGCGCCAGCAGCCAGATCGGGGGACGCTCCTACAATGAGCAGTTCTTC. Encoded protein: CASSQIGGRSYNEQFF. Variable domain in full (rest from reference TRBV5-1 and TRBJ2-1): KAGVTQTPRYLIKTRGQQVTLSCSPISGHRSVSWYQQTPGQGLQFLFEYFSETQRNKGNFPGRFSGRQFSNSRSEMNVSTLELGDSALYLCASSQIGGRSYNEQFFGPGTRLTVL.